The next 16 T cell receptor beta chains were all read from a single sample in a study of metastatic and nonmetastatic thyroid tumors. Via MiXCR, TCRdb re-called the PCR reads. The table includes about 13,000 clones, about 22% detected once. Ahead of thyroid surgery, no patient had received treatment of any kind. The source material was blood. These receptors all come from a male donor with papillary thyroid cancer or a benign thyroid nodule (not recorded which). Some clones in this sample may be carry-over from other donors' samples.

The chain couples TRBV20-1 to TRBJ2-1; 8 positions match TRBD2. CDR1 is DFQATT, CDR2 SNEGSKA, per germline (reference sequence). The CDR3 consists of 15 residues. V was pared by 1 base and J by 4 bases, with 6 bases of the junction left unmatched. The CDR3 protein is CSARASGGEYNEQFF. In DNA, the CDR3 is TGCAGTGCTAGAGCAAGCGGGGGAGAGTACAATGAGCAGTTCTTC.

This clone was observed a few times. Just one base apart from a much larger clone, this may be a read error. Other nucleotide sequences in the sample specify the same CDR3. This rearrangement joins TRBV27 to TRBJ1-5; no clear D. CDR3 length: 16 residues. Trimming left V 7 bases short and J 2 bases short, with 18 bases between. Germline V CDR1 and CDR2: MNHEY, SMNVEV (reference sequence). CDR3 protein: CASKRSGTSGNQPQHF. CDR3 DNA sequence: TGTGCCAGCAAGAGGTCAGGAACTAGTGGCAATCAGCCCCAGCATTTT.

A word on this clone: Here the CDR3 omits its conserved ending phenylalanine or tryptophan, so a read error is the likely source. The chain uses TRBV6-5 and TRBJ1-1, with D unclear. Germline V gives CDR1 MNHEY, CDR2 SVGAGI. This CDR3 has 15 residues. The CDR3: CASIKRVGGYTVAFL. The CDR3 nucleotides read TGTGCCAGCATCAAACGAGTAGGCGGCTACACTGTAGCTTTCTTG.

The V and J genes are TRBV6-4 and TRBJ2-1; TRBD2 aligns across 7 bases. The germline CDR1 and CDR2 sequences are MRHNA and SNTAGT. This CDR3 spans 14 amino acids. The trim removed 0 bases at V and 4 bases at J, leaving 0 bases unmatched. The CDR3 spells CASSDSSGYNEQFF. In DNA, the CDR3 is TGTGCCAGCAGTGACTCTAGCGGGTACAATGAGCAGTTCTTC.

The gene calls are TRBV7-8 and TRBJ2-1, with D uncertain. The CDR3 extends over 14 amino acids. From germline, CDR1 is SGHVS and CDR2 FQNEAQ. The V end lost 2 bases, the J end lost 2 bases, and 7 bases lay between the germline ends. The CDR3 protein is CASSLTRTYNEQFF. CDR3 bases: TGTGCCAGCAGCTTAACGCGGACCTACAATGAGCAGTTCTTC.

This clone has more than one count but fewer than ten. The J gene is TRBJ2-2, the V gene TRBV6-2 or TRBV6-3, with 9 nucleotides matching TRBD1. J was trimmed by 7 bases and V by 2 bases; bases with no gene match: 8. The CDR3 extends over 16 amino acids. In germline, CDR1 is MNHEY, CDR2 SVGEGT. CDR3 nucleotide sequence: TGTGCCAGCAGTTACAATGGACAGGGGCCTCGCGGGGAGCTGTTTTTT. It encodes CASSYNGQGPRGELFF.

This clone has a handful of counts. The chain recombines TRBV6-2 or TRBV6-3 with TRBJ2-2; no reliable D call. CDR1 is MNHEY and CDR2 is SVGEGT in the germline V gene. V was cut by 6 bases and J by 3 bases, with 11 bases left in between. This CDR3 is built from 14 residues. The CDR3 protein is CASRIGYYTGELFF. As DNA, the CDR3 is TGTGCCAGCAGAATCGGCTATTACACCGGGGAGCTGTTTTTT.

This clone was seen only once. V gene TRBV9 combines with J gene TRBJ1-6, with D maybe TRBD1 (6 bases). Trimming removed 0 bases from V and 6 bases from J, with 16 bases in between. Germline V gene data show CDR1 as SGDLS and CDR2 as YYNGEE. This CDR3 has 17 amino acids. CDR3 protein: CASSVGTVGQFNSPLHF. CDR3 coding DNA: TGTGCCAGCAGCGTAGGTACAGTTGGACAGTTTAATTCACCCCTCCACTTT.

The rearrangement uses TRBV28 and TRBJ2-7; D is unclear. Germline V lookup: CDR1 MDHEN, CDR2 SYDVKM. Trimming pared 8 bases from V and 4 bases from J, leaving 9 bases between. The CDR3 runs to 11 residues. The CDR3 spells CASHSQYEQYF. The CDR3 DNA sequence: TGTGCCAGCCATTCCCAATACGAGCAGTACTTC. The full variable domain, rest sourced from reference TRBV28 and TRBJ2-7, is DVKVTQSSRYLVKRTGEKVFLECVQDMDHENMFWYRQDPGLGLRLIYFSYDVKMKEKGDIPEGYSVSREKKERFSLILESASTNQTSMYLCASHSQYEQYFGPGTRLTVT.

The chain uses TRBV28 and TRBJ1-1; D is unresolved. The V and J ends lost 5 bases and 1 base respectively, with 8 bases between them. Germline CDR1 is MDHEN and CDR2 is SYDVKM. The CDR3 loop spans 13 amino acids. CDR3 coding DNA: TGTGCCAGCAGTGAGCGCCCGAACACTGAAGCTTTCTTT. Its protein is CASSERPNTEAFF.

The chain couples TRBV6-1 to TRBJ2-5; D gene ambiguous. Trimming took 5 bases from V and 5 from J, leaving 9 bases between them. CDR3 length: 12 residues. CDR1 and CDR2 (germline): MNHNS, SASEGT. CDR3: CASSRRRETQYF. Written as DNA, the CDR3 is TGTGCCAGCAGTAGGCGAAGGGAGACCCAGTACTTC.

This clone has more than one count but fewer than ten. The chain couples TRBV19 to TRBJ1-5; unclear D gene. This CDR3 contains 15 residues. V was cut by 1 base and J by 4 bases, with 11 bases left in between. Germline lookup yields CDR1 LNHDA and CDR2 SQIVND (reference sequence). CDR3 nucleotides: TGTGCCAGTAGTATAGGACGTGGGGTGAATCAGCCCCAGCATTTT. It encodes CASSIGRGVNQPQHF. The full variable domain, in which reference TRBV19 and TRBJ1-5 provide the parts outside the CDR3, is DGGITQSPKYLFRKEGQNVTLSCEQNLNHDAMYWYRQDPGQGLRLIYYSQIVNDFQKGDIAEGYSVSREKKESFPLTVTSAQKNPTAFYLCASSIGRGVNQPQHFGDGTRLSIL.

In its sample, this clone was seen a few times. The CDR3 protein is CASSVGTASYEQYF. The CDR3 DNA sequence: TGTGCCAGCAGTGTGGGGACCGCATCCTACGAGCAGTACTTC. This chain links TRBV2 with TRBJ2-7; TRBD1 or TRBD2 may be the D gene (5 bases each). The CDR3 loop spans 14 amino acids. CDR1 is SNHLY, CDR2 FYNNEI, per germline. The germline V and J ends were trimmed by 4 bases and 1 base, with 11 bases remaining between them.

This clone was seen only a few times. The chain combines TRBV6-2 or TRBV6-3 with TRBJ1-1, with no clear D. Germline loops: CDR1 MNHEY, CDR2 SVGEGT. The CDR3 runs to 12 residues. Deletions cut 0 bases from V and 1 base from J, with 0 bases between. The CDR3 DNA is TGTGCCAGCAGTTACTCGAACACTGAAGCTTTCTTT. Residues: CASSYSNTEAFF.

By sample share, this clone is medium-sized. This chain connects TRBV2 to TRBJ1-2; D remains ambiguous. Germline loops: CDR1 SNHLY, CDR2 FYNNEI. V lost 0 bases to trimming and J lost 6 bases, with 8 bases between them. CDR3 length: 13 residues. The CDR3 nucleotides read TGTGCCAGCAGTGAAGCAGAGCTGGATGGCTACACCTTC. Its translation: CASSEAELDGYTF. Based on the CDR3 plus reference TRBV2 and TRBJ1-2, the full variable domain is EPEVTQTPSHQVTQMGQEVILRCVPISNHLYFYWYRQILGQKVEFLVSFYNNEISEKSEIFDDQFSVERPDGSNFTLKIRSTKLEDSAMYFCASSEAELDGYTFGSGTRLTVV.

The chain carries TRBV12-3 or TRBV12-4 and TRBJ2-7; the D gene is possibly TRBD1 (6 bases). V lost 6 bases and J lost 9, with 24 bases in between. The CDR3 is made up of 15 amino acids. The CDR3 nucleotides read TGTGCCAGCAGGTTGTCAGGGGCGCGAATGGGTGTGCAGTACTTC. Translated: CASRLSGARMGVQYF.